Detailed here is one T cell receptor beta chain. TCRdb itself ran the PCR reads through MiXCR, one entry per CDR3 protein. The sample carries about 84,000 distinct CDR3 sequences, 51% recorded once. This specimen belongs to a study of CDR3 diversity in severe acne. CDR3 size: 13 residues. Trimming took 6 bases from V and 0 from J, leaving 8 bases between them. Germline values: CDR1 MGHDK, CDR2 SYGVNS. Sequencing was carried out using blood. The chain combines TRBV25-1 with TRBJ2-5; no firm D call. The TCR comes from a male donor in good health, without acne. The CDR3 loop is CASSQSYQETQYF. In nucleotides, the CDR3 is TGTGCCAGCAGCCAATCTTACCAAGAGACCCAGTACTTC.